The clone carrying this T cell receptor beta chain occurred a few times. This CDR3 has 14 residues. Trimming removed 0 bases from V and 6 bases from J; junction bases left unmatched: 2. Germline assignment: CDR1 GTSNPN and CDR2 SVGIG (reference sequence). The sample comes from a study of OX40 agonist ivuxolimab in advanced cancers. Using immunoSEQ multiplex PCR, the repertoire was profiled, and TCRdb retains in-frame clones only, with some absent. The table shows about 62,000 clones, with 79% occurring only once. The sample was CD4+ or CD8+ T cells sorted from blood, taken in a trial of the OX40 agonist ivuxolimab. The V gene is TRBV30, the J gene TRBJ2-3; 11 nucleotides match TRBD2. This receptor was taken from an adult with an advanced solid tumor such as melanoma, head and neck, liver or kidney cancer. The CDR3 loop is CAWSVLAGEDTQYF. As DNA, the CDR3 is TGTGCCTGGAGTGTACTAGCGGGAGAGGATACGCAGTATTTT. Together with reference TRBV30 and TRBJ2-3, the CDR3 gives the full variable domain: SQTIHQWPATLVQPVGSPLSLECTVEGTSNPNLYWYRQAAGRGLQLLFYSVGIGQISSEVPQNLSASRPQDRQFILSSKKLLLSDSGFYLCAWSVLAGEDTQYFGPGTRLTVL.